The sequence of this T cell receptor beta chain was determined in a study of blood T cell repertoires in COVID-19. As for the study in general: Collection of acute and convalescent COVID-19 samples took place in the United States, Italy and Spain. PBMCs, B-cell-depleted T cells, or T cells were the source of the cDNA or gDNA that made up the material.

Libraries were prepared by immunoSEQ multiplex PCR; TCRdb keeps only in-frame clonotypes and omits some of them. The table has around 83,000 clones, 86% seen once. From germline, CDR1 is SGHDT and CDR2 YYEEEE. With 4 bases clipped from V and 0 bases from J, the junction kept 7 bases outside the gene matches. The CDR3 runs 16 residues. The receptor's source is a man aged 50-60 years with active or convalescent COVID-19. Sample: peripheral blood. The chain has TRBV5-6 and TRBJ1-1, with 9 positions matching TRBD1. The CDR3 bases are TGTGCCAGCAGCCGGGACAGGGTTGGGATGAACACTGAAGCTTTCTTT. Translation: CASSRDRVGMNTEAFF.